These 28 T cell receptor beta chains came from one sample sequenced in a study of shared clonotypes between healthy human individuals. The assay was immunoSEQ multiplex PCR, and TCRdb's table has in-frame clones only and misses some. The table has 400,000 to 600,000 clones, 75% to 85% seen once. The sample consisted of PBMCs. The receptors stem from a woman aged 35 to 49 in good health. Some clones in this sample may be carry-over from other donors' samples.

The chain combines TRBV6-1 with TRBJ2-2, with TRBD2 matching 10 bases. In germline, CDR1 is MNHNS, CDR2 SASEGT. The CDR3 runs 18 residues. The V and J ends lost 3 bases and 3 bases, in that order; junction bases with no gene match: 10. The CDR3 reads CASSDSGRGLAYTGELFF. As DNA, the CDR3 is TGTGCCAGCAGTGATTCGGGGAGGGGACTAGCGTACACCGGGGAGCTGTTTTTT.

This CDR3 is CASSRESNEQFF. CDR3 in DNA: TGTGCCAGCAGTCGAGAATCCAATGAGCAGTTCTTC. The chain recombines TRBV2 with TRBJ2-1; no clear D. The CDR3 has 12 amino acids. Germline V CDR1 and CDR2: SNHLY, FYNNEI. V was pared by 5 bases and J by 6 bases, with 8 bases between.

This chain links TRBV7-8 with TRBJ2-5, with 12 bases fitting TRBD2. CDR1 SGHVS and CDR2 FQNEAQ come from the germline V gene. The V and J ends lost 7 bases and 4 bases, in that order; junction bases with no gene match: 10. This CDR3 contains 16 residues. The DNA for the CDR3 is TGTGCCAGCATATATGCCCCGGGACTAGCGGGAGAGACCCAGTACTTC. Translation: CASIYAPGLAGETQYF.

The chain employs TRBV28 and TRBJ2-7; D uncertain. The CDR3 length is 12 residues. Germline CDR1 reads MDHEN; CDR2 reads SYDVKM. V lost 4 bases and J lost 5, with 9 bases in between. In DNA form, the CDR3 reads TGTGCCAGCAGTTCCGTAGACGACGAGCAGTACTTC. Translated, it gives CASSSVDDEQYF.

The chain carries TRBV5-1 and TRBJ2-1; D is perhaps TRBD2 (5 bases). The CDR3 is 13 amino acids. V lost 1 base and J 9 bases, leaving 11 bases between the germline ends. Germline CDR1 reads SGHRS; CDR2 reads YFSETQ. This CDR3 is CASSLSSFGEQFF. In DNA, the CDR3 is TGCGCCAGCAGCTTGTCTAGCTTTGGTGAGCAGTTCTTC.

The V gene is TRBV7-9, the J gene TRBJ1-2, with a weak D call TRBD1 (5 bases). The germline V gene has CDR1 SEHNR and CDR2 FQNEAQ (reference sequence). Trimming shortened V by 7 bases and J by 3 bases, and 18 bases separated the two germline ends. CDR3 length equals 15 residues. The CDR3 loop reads CASTPLAGRDYGYTF. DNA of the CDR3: TGTGCCAGCACCCCGTTGGCGGGCAGGGACTATGGCTACACCTTC.

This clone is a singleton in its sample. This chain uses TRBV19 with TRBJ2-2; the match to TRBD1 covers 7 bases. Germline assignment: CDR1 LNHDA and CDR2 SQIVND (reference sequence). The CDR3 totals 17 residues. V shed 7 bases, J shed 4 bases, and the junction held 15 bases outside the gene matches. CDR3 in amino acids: CASTDGRGTVGTGELFF. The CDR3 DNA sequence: TGTGCCAGTACCGACGGAAGGGGGACAGTGGGCACCGGGGAGCTGTTTTTT.

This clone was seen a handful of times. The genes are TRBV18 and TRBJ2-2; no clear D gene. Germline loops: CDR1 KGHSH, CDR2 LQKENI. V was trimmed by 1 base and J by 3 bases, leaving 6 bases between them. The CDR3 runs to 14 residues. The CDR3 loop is CASSPQVDTGELFF. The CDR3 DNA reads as TGTGCCAGCTCACCACAGGTGGACACCGGGGAGCTGTTTTTT.

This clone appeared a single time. DNA of the CDR3: TGTGCCAGCAGCCTAAGTTGGGATACGCAGTATTTT. Protein sequence: CASSLSWDTQYF. The genes are TRBV5-4 and TRBJ2-3; no firm D call. Germline CDR1 is SGHNT and CDR2 is YYREEE (reference sequence). Trimming removed 4 bases from V and 6 bases from J, with 9 bases in between. The CDR3 extends over 12 amino acids.

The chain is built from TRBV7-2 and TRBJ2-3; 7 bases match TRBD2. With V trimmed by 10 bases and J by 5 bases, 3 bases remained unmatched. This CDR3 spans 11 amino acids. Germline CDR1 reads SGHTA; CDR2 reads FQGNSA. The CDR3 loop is CAISGLDTQYF. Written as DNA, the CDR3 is TGTGCCATTAGCGGGCTAGATACGCAGTATTTT.

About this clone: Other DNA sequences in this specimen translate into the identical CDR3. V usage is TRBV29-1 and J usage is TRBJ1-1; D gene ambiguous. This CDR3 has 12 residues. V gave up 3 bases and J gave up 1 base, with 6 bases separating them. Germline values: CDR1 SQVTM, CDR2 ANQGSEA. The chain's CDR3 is CSVDRGNTEAFF. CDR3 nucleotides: TGCAGCGTTGACCGAGGGAACACTGAAGCTTTCTTT.

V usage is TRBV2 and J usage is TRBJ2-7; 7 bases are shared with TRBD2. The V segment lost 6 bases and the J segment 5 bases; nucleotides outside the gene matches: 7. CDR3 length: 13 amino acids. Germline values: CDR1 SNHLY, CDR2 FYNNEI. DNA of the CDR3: TGTGCCAGCAGCTGGCGGGAGTGGGACGAGCAGTACTTC. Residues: CASSWREWDEQYF.

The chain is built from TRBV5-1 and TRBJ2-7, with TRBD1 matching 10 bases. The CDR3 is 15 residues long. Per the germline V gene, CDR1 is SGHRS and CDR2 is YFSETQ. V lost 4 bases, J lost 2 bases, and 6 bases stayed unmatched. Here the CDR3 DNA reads TGCGCCAGCAGCGAGGCCGGGACAGGGGCCTACGAGCAGTACTTC. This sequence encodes CASSEAGTGAYEQYF.

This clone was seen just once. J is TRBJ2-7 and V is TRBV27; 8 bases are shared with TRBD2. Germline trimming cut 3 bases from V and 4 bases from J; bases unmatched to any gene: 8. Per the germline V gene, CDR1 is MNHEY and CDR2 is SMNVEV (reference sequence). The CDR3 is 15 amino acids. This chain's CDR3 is CASSLMLAGLYEQYF. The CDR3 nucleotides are TGTGCCAGCAGTTTGATGCTAGCGGGCTTATACGAGCAGTACTTC.

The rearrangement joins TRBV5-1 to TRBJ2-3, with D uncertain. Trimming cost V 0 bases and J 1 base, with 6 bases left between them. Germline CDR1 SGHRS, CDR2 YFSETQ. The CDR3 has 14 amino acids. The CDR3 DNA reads TGCGCCAGCAGCTTGGCCAGCCGCACAGATACGCAGTATTTT. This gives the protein CASSLASRTDTQYF.

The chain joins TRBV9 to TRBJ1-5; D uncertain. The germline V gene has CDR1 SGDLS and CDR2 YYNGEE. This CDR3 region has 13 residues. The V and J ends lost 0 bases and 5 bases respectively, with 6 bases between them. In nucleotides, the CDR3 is TGTGCCAGCAGCGTAGCCAGCCATCAGCCCCAGCATTTT. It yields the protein CASSVASHQPQHF.

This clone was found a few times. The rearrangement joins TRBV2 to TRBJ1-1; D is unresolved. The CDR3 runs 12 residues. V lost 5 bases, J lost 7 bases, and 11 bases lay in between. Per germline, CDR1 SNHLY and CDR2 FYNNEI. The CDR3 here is CASSSPPGEAFF. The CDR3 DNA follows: TGTGCCAGCAGTTCTCCCCCGGGTGAAGCTTTCTTT.

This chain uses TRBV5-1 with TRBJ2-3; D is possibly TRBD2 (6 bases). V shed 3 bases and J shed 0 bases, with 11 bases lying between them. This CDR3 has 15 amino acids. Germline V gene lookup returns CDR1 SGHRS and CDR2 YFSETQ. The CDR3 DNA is TGCGCCAGCAGCTCCCGAAGCGGGAGCACAGATACGCAGTATTTT. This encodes CASSSRSGSTDTQYF. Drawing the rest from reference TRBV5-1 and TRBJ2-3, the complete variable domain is KAGVTQTPRYLIKTRGQQVTLSCSPISGHRSVSWYQQTPGQGLQFLFEYFSETQRNKGNFPGRFSGRQFSNSRSEMNVSTLELGDSALYLCASSSRSGSTDTQYFGPGTRLTVL.

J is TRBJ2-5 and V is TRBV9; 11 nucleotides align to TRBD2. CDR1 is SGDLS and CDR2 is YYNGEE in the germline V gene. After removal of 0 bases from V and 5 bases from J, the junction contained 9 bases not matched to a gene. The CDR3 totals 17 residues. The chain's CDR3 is CASSVEALAGESETQYF. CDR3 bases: TGTGCCAGCAGCGTAGAGGCACTAGCGGGGGAGAGCGAGACCCAGTACTTC.

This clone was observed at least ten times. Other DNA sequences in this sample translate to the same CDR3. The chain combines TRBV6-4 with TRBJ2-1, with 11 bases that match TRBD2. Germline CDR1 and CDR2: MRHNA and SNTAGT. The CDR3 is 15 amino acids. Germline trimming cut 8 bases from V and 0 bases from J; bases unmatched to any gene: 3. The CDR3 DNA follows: TGTGCCAGCTCCGGGACTAGCGGCTCCTACAATGAGCAGTTCTTC. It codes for CASSGTSGSYNEQFF.

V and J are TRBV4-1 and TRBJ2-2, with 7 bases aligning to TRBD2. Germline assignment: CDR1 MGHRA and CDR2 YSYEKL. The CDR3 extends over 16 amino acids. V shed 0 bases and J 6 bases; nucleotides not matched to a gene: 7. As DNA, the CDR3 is TGCGCCAGCAGCCAAGATACGCTGGGAGGGCCCGGGGAGCTGTTTTTT. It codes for CASSQDTLGGPGELFF.

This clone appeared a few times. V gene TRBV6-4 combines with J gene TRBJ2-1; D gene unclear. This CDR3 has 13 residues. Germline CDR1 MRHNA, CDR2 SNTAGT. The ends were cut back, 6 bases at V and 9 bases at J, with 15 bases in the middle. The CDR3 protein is CASSLDGHGEQFF. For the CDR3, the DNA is TGTGCCAGCAGCTTAGACGGGCACGGTGAGCAGTTCTTC.

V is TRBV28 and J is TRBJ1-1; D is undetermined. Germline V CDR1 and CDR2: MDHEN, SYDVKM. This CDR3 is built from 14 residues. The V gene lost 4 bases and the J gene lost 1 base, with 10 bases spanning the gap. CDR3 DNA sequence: TGTGCCAGCAGTTCCTTTATGTCGAACACTGAAGCTTTCTTT. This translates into CASSSFMSNTEAFF.

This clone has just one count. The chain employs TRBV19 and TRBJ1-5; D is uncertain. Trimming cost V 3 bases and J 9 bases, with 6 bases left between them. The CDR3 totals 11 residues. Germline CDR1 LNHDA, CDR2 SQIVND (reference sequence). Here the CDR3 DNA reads TGTGCCAGTAGTATGTTTGGGCCCCAGCATTTT. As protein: CASSMFGPQHF.

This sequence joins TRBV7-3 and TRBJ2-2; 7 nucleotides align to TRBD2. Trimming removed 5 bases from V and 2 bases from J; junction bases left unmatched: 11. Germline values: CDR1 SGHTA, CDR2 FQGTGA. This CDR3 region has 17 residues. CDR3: CASSERRLADNTGELFF. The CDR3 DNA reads TGTGCCAGCAGCGAAAGGCGGCTAGCGGATAACACCGGGGAGCTGTTTTTT.

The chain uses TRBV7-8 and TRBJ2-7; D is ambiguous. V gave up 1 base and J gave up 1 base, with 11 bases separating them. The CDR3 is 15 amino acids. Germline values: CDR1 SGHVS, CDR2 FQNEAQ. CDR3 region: CASSLVVGLSYEQYF. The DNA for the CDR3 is TGTGCCAGCAGCTTAGTCGTGGGGTTATCCTACGAGCAGTACTTC. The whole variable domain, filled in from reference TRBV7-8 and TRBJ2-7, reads GAGVSQSPRYKVAKRGQDVALRCDPISGHVSLFWYQQALGQGPEFLTYFQNEAQLDKSGLPSDRFFAERPEGSVSTLKIQRTQQEDSAVYLCASSLVVGLSYEQYFGPGTRLTVT.

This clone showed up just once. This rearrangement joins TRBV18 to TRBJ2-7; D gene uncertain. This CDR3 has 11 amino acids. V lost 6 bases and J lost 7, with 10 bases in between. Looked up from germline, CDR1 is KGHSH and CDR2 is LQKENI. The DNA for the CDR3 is TGTGCCAGCTCGCCAGACAAGGAGCAGTACTTC. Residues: CASSPDKEQYF.

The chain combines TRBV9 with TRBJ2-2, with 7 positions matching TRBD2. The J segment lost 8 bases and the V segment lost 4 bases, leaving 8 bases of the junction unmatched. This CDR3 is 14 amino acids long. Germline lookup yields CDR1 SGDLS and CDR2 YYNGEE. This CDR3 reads CASSPRTSSGELFF. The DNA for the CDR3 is TGTGCCAGCAGCCCGCGGACTAGTTCGGGGGAGCTGTTTTTT.